These 14 T cell receptor beta chains came from one sample sequenced in a study of tumor-infiltrating lymphocytes in oesophageal squamous cell carcinoma (dated by TCRdb to about 2016). The method behind the library was PCR. The sequencer listed for this sample is Illumina HiSeq 2000. TCRdb reworked the public reads: Q25 trimming with fastp, MiXCR clone assembly, productive beta chains retained. Identical CDR3 proteins give one entry, which carries the most common genes and DNA. The sample has around 12,000 distinct CDR3 sequences on record, less than 65% of them singletons. Together, the top ten hold 14% of the sample. The sequencing sample was made of normal esophageal tissue next to the tumor. Receptor source: a male donor with esophageal squamous cell carcinoma.

This clonotype was observed a handful of times. V gene TRBV18 combines with J gene TRBJ2-7, with D maybe TRBD2 (5 bases). Germline CDR1 reads KGHSH; CDR2 reads LQKENI. The CDR3 is 15 residues long. The V end lost 0 bases, the J end lost 3 bases, and 12 bases lay between the germline ends. CDR3 nucleotide sequence: TGTGCCAGCTCACCACCCGGCCGGGGAGACTACGAGCAGTACTTC. Its protein is CASSPPGRGDYEQYF.

This clonotype has a count of ten or more. V usage is TRBV6-4 and J usage is TRBJ1-5; 10 nucleotides match TRBD1. The CDR3 has 16 amino acids. The germline V gene has CDR1 MRHNA and CDR2 SNTAGT. V lost 10 bases, J lost 6 bases, and 15 bases stayed unmatched. CDR3: CAILLPGQGPGQPQHF. The CDR3 DNA reads TGTGCCATCCTACTTCCGGGACAGGGGCCGGGTCAGCCCCAGCATTTT.

The genes are TRBV24-1 and TRBJ1-5, with D unresolved. Germline CDR1 and CDR2: KGHDR and SFDVKD. V dropped 6 bases and J dropped 4 bases, with 9 bases sitting between them. This CDR3 has 13 amino acids. CDR3 DNA: TGTGCCACCAGTAGGGCCTCAAATCAGCCCCAGCATTTT. Protein product: CATSRASNQPQHF.

The chain is built from TRBV7-3 and TRBJ2-3; TRBD2 matches 8 bases. Germline CDR1 SGHTA, CDR2 FQGTGA. The length of the CDR3 is 16 residues. J was trimmed by 5 bases and V by 4 bases; bases with no gene match: 11. The CDR3 sequence: CASSYSAAGVGDTQYF. The CDR3 region has the DNA TGTGCCAGCAGCTATAGTGCAGCGGGGGTGGGAGATACGCAGTATTTT.

This sequence joins TRBV18 and TRBJ2-2; a weak D match, TRBD1 (6 bases). Trimming left V 1 base short and J 0 bases short, with 15 bases between. Germline CDR1 is KGHSH and CDR2 is LQKENI. There are 18 residues in the CDR3. CDR3 residues: CASSPQGVPASNTGELFF. The CDR3, as DNA: TGTGCCAGCTCACCACAGGGGGTTCCAGCGTCGAACACCGGGGAGCTGTTTTTT.

This chain uses TRBV7-9 with TRBJ2-7, with a possible D match to TRBD1 (6 bases). The DNA end is a closer match to TRBJ1-2, so the J assignment may be wrong. This CDR3 comprises 15 residues. Germline V gene lookup returns CDR1 SEHNR and CDR2 FQNEAQ (reference sequence). CDR3 nucleotides: TGTGCCAGCAGCTTAGAAAATTCAGGGGTCGATGGCTACACCTTC. It is translated as CASSLENSGVDGYTF.

This chain links TRBV12-3 or TRBV12-4 with TRBJ2-7; no reliable D call. The J call may be in error: the DNA end matches TRBJ2-1 better. CDR3 length: 13 residues. CDR3: CASMRFLGETQFF. The CDR3 nucleotides read TGTGCCAGCATGCGGTTCTTAGGAGAGACCCAGTTCTTC.

This clonotype was seen a handful of times. The chain carries TRBV4-1 and TRBJ2-2; D unresolved. Germline values: CDR1 MGHRA, CDR2 YSYEKL. Trimming took off 1 base at V and 0 bases at J, with 3 bases between the two ends. The CDR3 has 14 residues. CDR3 coding DNA: TGCGCCAGCAGCCAAGCGTCGAACACCGGGGAGCTGTTTTTT. This sequence encodes CASSQASNTGELFF.

To note about this clonotype: The junction departs from the called germline gene at one end, perhaps through a read error. The chain joins TRBV7-6 to TRBJ1-1, with D possibly being TRBD1 (5 bases). CDR1 SGHVS and CDR2 FNYEAQ come from the germline V gene. The CDR3 runs to 15 residues. The CDR3: CASSYGTSGYNEQFF. The CDR3 nucleotides read TGTGCTAGCAGCTACGGGACTAGCGGCTACAATGAGCAGTTCTTT.

The rearrangement joins TRBV7-3 to TRBJ2-5; unclear D gene. CDR3 length equals 13 residues. Germline CDR1 and CDR2: SGHTA and FQGTGA. Trimming left V 0 bases short and J 6 bases short, with 8 bases between. The CDR3 nucleotides read TGTGCCAGCAGCTTAACAGAAGCGAAGACCCAGTACTTC. Translation gives CASSLTEAKTQYF.

The sample holds a few counts of this clonotype. The chain carries TRBV7-8 and TRBJ2-7; 14 nucleotides match TRBD2. The J segment lost 2 bases and the V segment lost 5 bases, leaving 5 bases of the junction unmatched. The CDR3 loop spans 16 amino acids. The germline V gene has CDR1 SGHVS and CDR2 FQNEAQ. CDR3 DNA sequence: TGTGCCAGCAGCCCCCGGACTAGCGGGAGGACCTACGAGCAGTACTTC. This codes for CASSPRTSGRTYEQYF. The complete variable domain, with remaining parts taken from reference TRBV7-8 and TRBJ2-7, reads GAGVSQSPRYKVAKRGQDVALRCDPISGHVSLFWYQQALGQGPEFLTYFQNEAQLDKSGLPSDRFFAERPEGSVSTLKIQRTQQEDSAVYLCASSPRTSGRTYEQYFGPGTRLTVT.

This chain uses TRBV25-1 with TRBJ2-7, with D uncertain. CDR1 and CDR2 from the germline V gene are MGHDK and SYGVNS. Trimming stripped 1 base from V and 2 bases from J, with 15 bases between. The CDR3 is 16 amino acids. CDR3: CASSESWGRKTYEQYF. The CDR3 nucleotides read TGTGCCAGCAGTGAATCCTGGGGTAGAAAGACCTACGAGCAGTACTTC.

This clonotype was observed many times. As DNA, the CDR3 is TGTGCCAGCAGTTACGACTGGGACAGGGTTTGGAACACCGGGGAGCTGTTTTTT. It codes for CASSYDWDRVWNTGELFF. The gene calls are TRBV6-6 and TRBJ2-2; 9 nucleotides line up with TRBD1. The V segment lost 2 bases and the J segment 1 base; nucleotides outside the gene matches: 8. The CDR3 runs to 18 residues. Looked up from germline, CDR1 is MNHNY and CDR2 is SVGAGI (reference sequence).

This clonotype ranks as medium-sized. This rearrangement joins TRBV7-2 to TRBJ1-1; 9 nucleotides align to TRBD1. There are 16 residues in the CDR3. Germline-derived CDR1 and CDR2 are SGHTA and FQGNSA. After removal of 3 bases from V and 0 bases from J, the junction contained 5 bases not matched to a gene. CDR3 sequence reads: CASSFGGQGLNTEAFF. The CDR3 nucleotides are TGTGCCAGCAGCTTCGGGGGACAGGGATTGAACACTGAAGCTTTCTTT. Complete variable domain (other parts from reference TRBV7-2 and TRBJ1-1): GAGVSQSPSNKVTEKGKDVELRCDPISGHTALYWYRQSLGQGLEFLIYFQGNSAPDKSGLPSDRFSAERTGGSVSTLTIQRTQQEDSAVYLCASSFGGQGLNTEAFFGQGTRLTVV.